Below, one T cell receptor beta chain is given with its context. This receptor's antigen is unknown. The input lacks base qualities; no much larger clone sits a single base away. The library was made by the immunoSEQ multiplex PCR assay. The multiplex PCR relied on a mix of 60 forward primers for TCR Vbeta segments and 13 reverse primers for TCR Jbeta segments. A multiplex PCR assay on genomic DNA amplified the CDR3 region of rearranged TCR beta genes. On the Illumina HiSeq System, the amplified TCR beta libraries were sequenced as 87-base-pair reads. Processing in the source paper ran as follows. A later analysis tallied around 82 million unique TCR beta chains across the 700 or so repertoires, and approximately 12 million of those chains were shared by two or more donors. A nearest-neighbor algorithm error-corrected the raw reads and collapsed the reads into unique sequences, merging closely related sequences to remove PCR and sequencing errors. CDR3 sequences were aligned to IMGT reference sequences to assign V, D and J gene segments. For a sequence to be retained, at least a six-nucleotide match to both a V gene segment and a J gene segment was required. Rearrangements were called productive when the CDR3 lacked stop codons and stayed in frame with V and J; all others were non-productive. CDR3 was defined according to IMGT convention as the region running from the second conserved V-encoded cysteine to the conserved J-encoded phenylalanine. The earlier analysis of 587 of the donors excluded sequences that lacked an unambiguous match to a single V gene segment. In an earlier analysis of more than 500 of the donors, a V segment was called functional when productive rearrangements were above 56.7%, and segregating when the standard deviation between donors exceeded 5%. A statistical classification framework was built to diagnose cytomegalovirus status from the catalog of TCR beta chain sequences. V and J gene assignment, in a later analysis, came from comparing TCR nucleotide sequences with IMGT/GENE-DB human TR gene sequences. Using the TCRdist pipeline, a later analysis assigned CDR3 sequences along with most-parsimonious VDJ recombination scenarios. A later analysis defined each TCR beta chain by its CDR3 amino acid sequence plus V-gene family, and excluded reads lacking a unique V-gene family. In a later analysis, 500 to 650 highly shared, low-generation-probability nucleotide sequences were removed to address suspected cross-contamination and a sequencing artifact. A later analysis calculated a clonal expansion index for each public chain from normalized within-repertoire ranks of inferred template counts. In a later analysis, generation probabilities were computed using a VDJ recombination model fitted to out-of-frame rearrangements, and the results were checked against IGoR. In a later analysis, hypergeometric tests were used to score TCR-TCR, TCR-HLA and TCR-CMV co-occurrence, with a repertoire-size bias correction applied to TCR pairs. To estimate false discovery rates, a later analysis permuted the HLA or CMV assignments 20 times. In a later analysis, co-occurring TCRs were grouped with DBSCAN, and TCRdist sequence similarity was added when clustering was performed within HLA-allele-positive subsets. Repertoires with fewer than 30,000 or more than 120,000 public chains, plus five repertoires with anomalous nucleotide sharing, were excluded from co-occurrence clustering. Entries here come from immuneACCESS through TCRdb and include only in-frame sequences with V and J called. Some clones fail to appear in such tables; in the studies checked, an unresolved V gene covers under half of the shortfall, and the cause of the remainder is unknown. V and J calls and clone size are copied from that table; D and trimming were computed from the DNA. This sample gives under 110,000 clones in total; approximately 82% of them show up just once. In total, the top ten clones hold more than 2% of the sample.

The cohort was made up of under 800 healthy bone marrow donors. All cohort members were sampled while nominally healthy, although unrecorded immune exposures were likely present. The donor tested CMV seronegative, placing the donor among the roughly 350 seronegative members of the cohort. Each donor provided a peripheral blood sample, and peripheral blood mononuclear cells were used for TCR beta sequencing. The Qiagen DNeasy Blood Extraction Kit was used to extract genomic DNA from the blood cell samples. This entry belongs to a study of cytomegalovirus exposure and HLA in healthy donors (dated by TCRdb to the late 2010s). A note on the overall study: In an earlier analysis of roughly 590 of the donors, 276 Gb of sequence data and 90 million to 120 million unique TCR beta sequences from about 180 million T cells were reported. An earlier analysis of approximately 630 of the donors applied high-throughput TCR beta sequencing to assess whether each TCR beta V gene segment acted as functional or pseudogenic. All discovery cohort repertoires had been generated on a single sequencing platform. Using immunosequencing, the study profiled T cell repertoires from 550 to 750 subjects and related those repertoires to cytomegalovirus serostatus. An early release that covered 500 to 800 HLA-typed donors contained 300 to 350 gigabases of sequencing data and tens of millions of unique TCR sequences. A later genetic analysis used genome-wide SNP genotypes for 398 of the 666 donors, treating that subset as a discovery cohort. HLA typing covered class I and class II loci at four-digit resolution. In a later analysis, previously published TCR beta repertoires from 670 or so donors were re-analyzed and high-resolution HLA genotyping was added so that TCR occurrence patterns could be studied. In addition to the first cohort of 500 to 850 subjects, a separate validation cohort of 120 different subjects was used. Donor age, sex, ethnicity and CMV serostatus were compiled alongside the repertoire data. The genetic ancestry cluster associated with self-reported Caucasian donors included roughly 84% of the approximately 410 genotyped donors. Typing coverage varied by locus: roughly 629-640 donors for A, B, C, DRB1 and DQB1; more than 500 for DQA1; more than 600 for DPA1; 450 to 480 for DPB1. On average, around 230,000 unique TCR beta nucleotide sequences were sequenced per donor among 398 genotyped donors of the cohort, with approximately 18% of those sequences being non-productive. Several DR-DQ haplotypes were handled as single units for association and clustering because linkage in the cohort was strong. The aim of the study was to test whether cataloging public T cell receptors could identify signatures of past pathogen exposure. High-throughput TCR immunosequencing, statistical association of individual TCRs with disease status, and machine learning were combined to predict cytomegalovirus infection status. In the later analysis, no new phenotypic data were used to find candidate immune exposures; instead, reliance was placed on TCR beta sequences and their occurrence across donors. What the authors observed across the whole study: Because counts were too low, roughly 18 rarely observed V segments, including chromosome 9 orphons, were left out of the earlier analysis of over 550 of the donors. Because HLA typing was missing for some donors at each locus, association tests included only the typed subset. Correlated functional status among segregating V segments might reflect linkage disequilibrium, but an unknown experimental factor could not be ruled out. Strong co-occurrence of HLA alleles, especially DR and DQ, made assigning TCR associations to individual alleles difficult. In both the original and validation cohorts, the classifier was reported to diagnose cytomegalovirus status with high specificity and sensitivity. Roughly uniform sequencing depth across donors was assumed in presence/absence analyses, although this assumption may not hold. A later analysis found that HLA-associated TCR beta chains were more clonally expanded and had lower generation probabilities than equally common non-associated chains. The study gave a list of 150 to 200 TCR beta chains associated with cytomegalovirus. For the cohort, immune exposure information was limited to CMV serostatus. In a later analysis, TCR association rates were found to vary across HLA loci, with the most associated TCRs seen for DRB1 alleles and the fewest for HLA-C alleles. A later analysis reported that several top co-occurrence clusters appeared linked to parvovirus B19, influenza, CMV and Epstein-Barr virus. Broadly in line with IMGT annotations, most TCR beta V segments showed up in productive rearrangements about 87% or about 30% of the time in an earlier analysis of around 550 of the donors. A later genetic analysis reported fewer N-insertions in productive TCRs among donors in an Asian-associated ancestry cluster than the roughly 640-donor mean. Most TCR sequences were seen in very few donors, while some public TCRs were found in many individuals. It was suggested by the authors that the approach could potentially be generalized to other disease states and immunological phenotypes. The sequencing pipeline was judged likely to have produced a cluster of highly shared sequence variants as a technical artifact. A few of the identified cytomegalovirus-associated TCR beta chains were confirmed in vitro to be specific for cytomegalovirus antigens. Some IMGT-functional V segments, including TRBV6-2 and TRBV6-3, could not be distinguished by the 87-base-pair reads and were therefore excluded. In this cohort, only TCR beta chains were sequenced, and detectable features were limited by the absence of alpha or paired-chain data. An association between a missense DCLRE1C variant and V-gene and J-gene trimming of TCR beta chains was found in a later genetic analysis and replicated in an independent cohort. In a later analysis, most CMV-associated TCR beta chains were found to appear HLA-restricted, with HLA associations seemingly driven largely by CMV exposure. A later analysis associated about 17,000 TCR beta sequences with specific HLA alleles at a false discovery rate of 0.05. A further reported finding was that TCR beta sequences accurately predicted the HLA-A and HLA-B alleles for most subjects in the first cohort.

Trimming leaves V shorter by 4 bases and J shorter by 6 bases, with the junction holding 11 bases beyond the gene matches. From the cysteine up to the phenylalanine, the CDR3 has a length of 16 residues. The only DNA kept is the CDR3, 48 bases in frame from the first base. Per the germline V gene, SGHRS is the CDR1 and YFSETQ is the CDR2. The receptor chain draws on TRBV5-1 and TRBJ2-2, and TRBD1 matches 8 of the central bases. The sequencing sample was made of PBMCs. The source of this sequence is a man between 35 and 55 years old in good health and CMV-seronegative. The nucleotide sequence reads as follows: TGCGCCAGCAGCCTTCGGACAGGGTTGAATCCCGGGGAGCTGTTTTTT. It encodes CASSLRTGLNPGELFF.